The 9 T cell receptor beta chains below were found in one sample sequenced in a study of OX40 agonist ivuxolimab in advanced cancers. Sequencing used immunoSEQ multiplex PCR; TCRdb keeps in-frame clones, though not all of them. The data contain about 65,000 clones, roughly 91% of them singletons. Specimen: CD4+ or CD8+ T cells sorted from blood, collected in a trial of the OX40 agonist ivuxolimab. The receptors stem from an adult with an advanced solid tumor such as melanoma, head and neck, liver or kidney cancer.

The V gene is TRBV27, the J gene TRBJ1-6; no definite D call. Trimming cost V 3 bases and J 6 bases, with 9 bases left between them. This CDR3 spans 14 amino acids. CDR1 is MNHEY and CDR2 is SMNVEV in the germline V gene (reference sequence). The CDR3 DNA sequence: TGTGCCAGCAGTTTGATAACATTTAATTCACCCCTCCACTTT. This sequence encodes CASSLITFNSPLHF.

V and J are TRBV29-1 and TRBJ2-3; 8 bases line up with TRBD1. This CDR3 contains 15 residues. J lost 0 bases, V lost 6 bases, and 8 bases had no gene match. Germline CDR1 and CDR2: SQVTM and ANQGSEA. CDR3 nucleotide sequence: TGCAGCGTAAGCAGGGACAGGTCTAGCACAGATACGCAGTATTTT. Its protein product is CSVSRDRSSTDTQYF.

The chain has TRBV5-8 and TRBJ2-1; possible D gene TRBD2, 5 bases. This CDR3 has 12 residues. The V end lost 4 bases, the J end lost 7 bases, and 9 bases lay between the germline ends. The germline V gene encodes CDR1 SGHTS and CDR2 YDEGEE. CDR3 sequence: CASSPGENEQFF. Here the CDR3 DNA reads TGTGCCAGCAGCCCTGGGGAGAATGAGCAGTTCTTC.

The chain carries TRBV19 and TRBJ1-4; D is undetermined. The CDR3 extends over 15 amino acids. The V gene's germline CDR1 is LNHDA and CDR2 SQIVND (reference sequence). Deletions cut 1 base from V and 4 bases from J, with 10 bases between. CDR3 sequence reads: CASSIVAGFNEKLFF. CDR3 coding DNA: TGTGCCAGTAGTATAGTGGCAGGCTTTAATGAAAAACTGTTTTTT.

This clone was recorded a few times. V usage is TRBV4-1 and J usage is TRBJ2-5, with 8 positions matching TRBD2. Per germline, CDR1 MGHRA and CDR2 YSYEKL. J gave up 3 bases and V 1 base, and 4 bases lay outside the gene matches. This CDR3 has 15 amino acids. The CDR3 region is CASSQVSGLEETQYF. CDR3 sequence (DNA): TGCGCCAGCAGCCAAGTTTCGGGACTAGAAGAGACCCAGTACTTC.

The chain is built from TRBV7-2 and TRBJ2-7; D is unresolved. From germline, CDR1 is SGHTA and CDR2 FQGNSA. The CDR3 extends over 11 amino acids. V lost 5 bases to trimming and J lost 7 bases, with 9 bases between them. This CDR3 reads CASSPMREQYF. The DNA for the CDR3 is TGTGCCAGCAGCCCGATGAGAGAGCAGTACTTC.

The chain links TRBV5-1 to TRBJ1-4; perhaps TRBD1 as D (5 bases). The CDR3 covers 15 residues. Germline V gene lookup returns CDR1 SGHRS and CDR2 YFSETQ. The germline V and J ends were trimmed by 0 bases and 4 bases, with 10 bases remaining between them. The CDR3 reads CASSLGEGSNEKLFF. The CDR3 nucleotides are TGCGCCAGCAGCTTGGGGGAGGGGAGTAATGAAAAACTGTTTTTT.

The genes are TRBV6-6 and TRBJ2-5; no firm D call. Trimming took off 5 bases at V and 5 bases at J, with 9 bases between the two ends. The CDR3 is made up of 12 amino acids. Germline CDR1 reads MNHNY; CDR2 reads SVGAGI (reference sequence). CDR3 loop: CASSRFGETQYF. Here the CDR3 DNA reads TGTGCCAGCAGTCGCTTTGGTGAGACCCAGTACTTC.

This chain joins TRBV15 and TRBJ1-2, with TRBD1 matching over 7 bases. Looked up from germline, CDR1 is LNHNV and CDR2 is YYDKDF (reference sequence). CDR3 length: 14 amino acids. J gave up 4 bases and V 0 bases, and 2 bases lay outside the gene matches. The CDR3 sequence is CATSREQGPYGYTF. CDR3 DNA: TGTGCCACCAGCAGAGAACAGGGGCCCTATGGCTACACCTTC.